Listed below are T cell receptor beta chains from one sample, sequenced in a study of post-analysis software for immune sequencing data. TCRdb ran MiXCR on the PCR reads and lists one entry per CDR3 protein. The sample has about 820,000 distinct CDR3 sequences, approximately 53% seen once. The sample taken for sequencing was blood. The receptors come from a girl between 5 and 17 years old with multiple sclerosis. The CDR3 runs from the conserved cysteine through the conserved F or W.

CAEGRSTDTQYF TRBJ2-3 TRBV12-3/TRBV12-4
CSVVYGEAFF TRBJ1-1 TRBV29-1
CSANLIGGKNIQYF TRBJ2-4 TRBV29-1
CASSGLAPASTDTQYF TRBJ2-3 TRBV7-3
CASSQDSTGKADTQYF TRBJ2-3 TRBV4-2
CASTLTGIRETQYF TRBJ2-5 TRBV7-6
CASRQMVHNEQFF TRBJ2-1 TRBV7-9
CSARVLGEYEQYF TRBJ2-7 TRBV20-1
CASSNRAELQHF TRBJ1-5 TRBV12-3/TRBV12-4
CSVVFGTGGNYGYTF TRBJ1-2 TRBV29-1
CSATVGNRESGYTF TRBJ1-2 TRBV29-1
CSGGGPDTQYF TRBJ2-3 TRBV20-1
CASSVPGTKYEQYF TRBJ2-4 TRBV2
CASSLVDSHYEQYF TRBJ2-7 TRBV7-9
CASSPAPTRRETQYF TRBJ2-5 TRBV7-2
CAISDSGGHGYTF TRBJ1-2 TRBV10-3
CASSSPGEDYEQYF TRBJ2-7 TRBV7-9
CSVEKFTDTQYF TRBJ2-3 TRBV29-1
CASRQGPGANVRTF TRBJ2-6 TRBV19
CASGLGRANYGYTF TRBJ1-2 TRBV12-5
CAISVFGRLDEQFF TRBJ2-1 TRBV10-3
CASSSGLAGSLNTGELFF TRBJ2-2 TRBV12-3/TRBV12-4
CSASLHPGLGGYNEQFF TRBJ2-1 TRBV20-1
CASSHATETQYF TRBJ2-5 TRBV7-2
CASSAGQDYGYTF TRBJ1-2 TRBV2
CATSRDRGSGGYNEQFF TRBJ2-1 TRBV15
CASSQDFGLGVTEAFF TRBJ1-1 TRBV14
CASSYGGNESKNIQYF TRBJ2-4 TRBV6-2/TRBV6-3
CSARGGGNTEAFF TRBJ1-1 TRBV20-1
CSVVTGTGQHGYTF TRBJ1-2 TRBV29-1
CASSLARRSPGEQYF TRBJ2-7 TRBV5-1
CASEAQGGNQPQHF TRBJ1-5 TRBV6-6
CASSFRGRDTEAFF TRBJ1-1 TRBV12-3/TRBV12-4